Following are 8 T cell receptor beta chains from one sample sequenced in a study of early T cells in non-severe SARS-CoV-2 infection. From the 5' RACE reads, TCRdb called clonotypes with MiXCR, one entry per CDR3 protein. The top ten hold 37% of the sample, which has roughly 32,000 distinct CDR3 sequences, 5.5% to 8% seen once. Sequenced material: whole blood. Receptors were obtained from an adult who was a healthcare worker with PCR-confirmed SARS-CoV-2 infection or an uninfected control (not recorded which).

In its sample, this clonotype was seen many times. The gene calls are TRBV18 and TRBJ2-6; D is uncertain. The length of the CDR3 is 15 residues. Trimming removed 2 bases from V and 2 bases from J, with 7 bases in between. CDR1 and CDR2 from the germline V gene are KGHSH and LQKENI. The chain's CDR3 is CASSPRPAGANVLTF. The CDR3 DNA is TGTGCCAGCTCACCAAGACCGGCTGGGGCCAACGTCCTGACTTTC. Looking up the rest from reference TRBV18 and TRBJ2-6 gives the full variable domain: NAGVMQNPRHLVRRRGQEARLRCSPMKGHSHVYWYRQLPEEGLKFMVYLQKENIIDESGMPKERFSAEFPKEGPSILRIQQVVRGDSAAYFCASSPRPAGANVLTFGAGSRLTVL.

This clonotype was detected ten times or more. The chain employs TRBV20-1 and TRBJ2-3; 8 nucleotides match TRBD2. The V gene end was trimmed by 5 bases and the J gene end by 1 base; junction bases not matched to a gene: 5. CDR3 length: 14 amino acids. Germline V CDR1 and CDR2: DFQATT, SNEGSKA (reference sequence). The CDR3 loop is CSASHGGGTDTQYF. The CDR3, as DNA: TGCAGTGCTTCTCACGGGGGGGGCACAGATACGCAGTATTTT.

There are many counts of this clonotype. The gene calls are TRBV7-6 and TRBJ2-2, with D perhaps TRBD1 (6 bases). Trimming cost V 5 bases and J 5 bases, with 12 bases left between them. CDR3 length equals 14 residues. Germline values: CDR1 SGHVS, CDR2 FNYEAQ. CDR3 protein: CASSPGQGTGELFF. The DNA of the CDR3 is TGTGCCAGCAGCCCGGGACAAGGAACCGGGGAGCTGTTTTTT.

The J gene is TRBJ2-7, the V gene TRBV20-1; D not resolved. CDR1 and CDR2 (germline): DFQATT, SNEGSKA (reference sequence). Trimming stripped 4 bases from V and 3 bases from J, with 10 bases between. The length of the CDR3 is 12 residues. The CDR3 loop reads CSATGFGYEQYF. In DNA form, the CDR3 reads TGCAGTGCTACCGGATTCGGCTACGAGCAGTACTTC.

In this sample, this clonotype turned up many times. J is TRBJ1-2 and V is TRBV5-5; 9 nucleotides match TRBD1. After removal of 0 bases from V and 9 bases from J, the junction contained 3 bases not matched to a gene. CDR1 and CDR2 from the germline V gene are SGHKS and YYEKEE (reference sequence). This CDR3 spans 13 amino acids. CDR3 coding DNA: TGTGCCAGCAGCTTGGGGGACAGGGTGAGCTACACCTTC. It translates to CASSLGDRVSYTF. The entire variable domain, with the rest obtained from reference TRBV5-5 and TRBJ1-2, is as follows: DAGVTQSPTHLIKTRGQQVTLRCSPISGHKSVSWYQQVLGQGPQFIFQYYEKEERGRGNFPDRFSARQFPNYSSELNVNALLLGDSALYLCASSLGDRVSYTFGSGTRLTVV.

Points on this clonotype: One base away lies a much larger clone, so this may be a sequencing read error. The CDR3 reads CASSLNGLAAYNEQFF. The CDR3 DNA follows: TGTGCCAGCAGCTTAAATGGGCTAGCGGCGTACAATGAGCAGTTCTTC. The chain carries TRBV7-6 and TRBJ2-1, with 7 bases identical to TRBD2. J was trimmed by 4 bases and V by 2 bases; bases with no gene match: 8. CDR1 and CDR2 from the germline V gene are SGHVS and FNYEAQ. The length of the CDR3 is 16 residues.

The CDR3 spells CAGRGRAKNIQYF. As DNA, the CDR3 is TGTGCGGGACGCGGCAGGGCCAAAAACATTCAGTACTTC. J is TRBJ2-4 and V is TRBV25-1; TRBD1 or TRBD2 may be the D gene (5 bases each). Looked up from germline, CDR1 is MGHDK and CDR2 is SYGVNS. The CDR3 sequence is 13 residues long.

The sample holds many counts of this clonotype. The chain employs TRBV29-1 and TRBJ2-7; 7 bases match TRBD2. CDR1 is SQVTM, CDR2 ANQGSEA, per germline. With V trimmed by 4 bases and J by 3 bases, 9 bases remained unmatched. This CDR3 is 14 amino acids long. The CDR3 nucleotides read TGCAGCGTTGGCTCTGGGACTAAGCTCTACGAGCAGTACTTC. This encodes CSVGSGTKLYEQYF.